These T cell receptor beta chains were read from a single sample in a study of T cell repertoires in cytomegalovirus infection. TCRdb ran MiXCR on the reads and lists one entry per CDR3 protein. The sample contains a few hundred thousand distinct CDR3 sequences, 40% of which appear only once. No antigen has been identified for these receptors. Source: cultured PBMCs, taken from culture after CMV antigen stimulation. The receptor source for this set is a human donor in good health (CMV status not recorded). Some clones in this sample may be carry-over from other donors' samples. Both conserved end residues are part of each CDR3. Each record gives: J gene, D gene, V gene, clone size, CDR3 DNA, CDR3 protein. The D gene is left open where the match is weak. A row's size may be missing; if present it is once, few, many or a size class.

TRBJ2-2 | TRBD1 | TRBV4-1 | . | TGCGCCAGCAGCCAAGCCGGGACAGGGAACACCGGGGAGCTGTTTTTT | CASSQAGTGNTGELFF
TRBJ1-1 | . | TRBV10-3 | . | TGTGCCAACCGCAGGGGCCAGAACACTGAAGCTTTCTTT | CANRRGQNTEAFF
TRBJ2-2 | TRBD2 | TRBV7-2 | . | TGTGCCAGCAGTCCTAGCGGGAGTAACACCGGGGAGCTGTTTTTT | CASSPSGSNTGELFF
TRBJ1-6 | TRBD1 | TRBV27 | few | TGTGCCAGCAGCCAAGACAGGGCTTCACCCCTCCACTTT | CASSQDRASPLHF
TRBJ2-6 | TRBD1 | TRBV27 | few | TGTGCCAGCAGTTTAGGACAGGACCCCTCTGGGGCCAACGTCCTGACTTTC | CASSLGQDPSGANVLTF
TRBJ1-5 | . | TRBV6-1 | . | TGTGCCAGCAGCACGCTAACGGGGGTGGATCAGCCCCAGCATTTT | CASSTLTGVDQPQHF
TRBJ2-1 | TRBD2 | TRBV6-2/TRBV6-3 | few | TGTGCCAGCAGTCGGTGGCGGGAGGCTTACAATGAGCAGTTCTTC | CASSRWREAYNEQFF
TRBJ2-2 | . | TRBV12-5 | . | TGTGCTAGTGGTTTGGTACTCGGGGCCGACACCGGGGAGCTGTTTTTT | CASGLVLGADTGELFF
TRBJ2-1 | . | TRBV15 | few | TGTGCCACCAGCACTAGGACAACCTACAATGAGCAGTTCTTC | CATSTRTTYNEQFF
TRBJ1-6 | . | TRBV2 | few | TGTGCCAGCAGTGAAGTAAGCTCCTATAATTCACCCCTCCACTTT | CASSEVSSYNSPLHF
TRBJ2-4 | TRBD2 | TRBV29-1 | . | TGCAGCGTTGAAGGCGGACTAGCGTCTTCAAACATTCAGTACTTC | CSVEGGLASSNIQYF
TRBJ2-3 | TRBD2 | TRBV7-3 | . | TGTGCCAGCAGCTCCCAGACCCTACTAGCGGGAGGGCCCTCGCAGTATTTT | CASSSQTLLAGGPSQYF
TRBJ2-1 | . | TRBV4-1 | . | TGCGCCAGCAGCCAAGATGTGAGGAGAGAGCAGTTCTTC | CASSQDVRREQFF
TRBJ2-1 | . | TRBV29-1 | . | TGCAGCGCGAGGGGGGGACCCTCCTACAATGAGCAGTTCTTC | CSARGGPSYNEQFF
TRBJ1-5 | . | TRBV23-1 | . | TGCGCCAGCAGTCAATTGAAAAGCAATCAGCCCCAGCATTTT | CASSQLKSNQPQHF
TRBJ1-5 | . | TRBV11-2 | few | TGTGCCAGCAGTCTCCAGGGGACGAGCAATCAGCCCCAGCATTTT | CASSLQGTSNQPQHF
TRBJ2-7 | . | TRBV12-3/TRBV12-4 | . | TGTGCCAGCAGTCCGGACAGAACCCACGAGCAGTACTTC | CASSPDRTHEQYF
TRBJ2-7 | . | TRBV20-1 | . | TGCAGTGCTAGGAGGTTGGTCTCCTACGAGCAGTACTTC | CSARRLVSYEQYF
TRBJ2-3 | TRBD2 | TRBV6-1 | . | TGTGCCAGCAAATCAGTTCTAGCGGCTAGCACAGATACGCAGTATTTT | CASKSVLAASTDTQYF
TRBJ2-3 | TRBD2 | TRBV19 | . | TGTGCCAGTACTACGACTAGCCCTAGCACAGATACGCAGTATTTT | CASTTTSPSTDTQYF
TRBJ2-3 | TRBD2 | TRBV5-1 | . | TGCGCCAGCAACCCCGGGACTAGCGGCCCCACAGATACGCAGTATTTT | CASNPGTSGPTDTQYF
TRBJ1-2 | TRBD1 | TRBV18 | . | TGTGCCAGCTCGCCGGCCGGACAGGGACAACCCTATGGCTACACCTTC | CASSPAGQGQPYGYTF
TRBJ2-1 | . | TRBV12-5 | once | TGTGCTAGTGGTTTGGTACTGGGGCGACCCGGGGAGAATGAGCAGTTCTTC | CASGLVLGRPGENEQFF
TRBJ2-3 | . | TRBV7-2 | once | TGTGCCAGCAGCTCGCCCTACCTTGATACGCAGTATTTT | CASSSPYLDTQYF